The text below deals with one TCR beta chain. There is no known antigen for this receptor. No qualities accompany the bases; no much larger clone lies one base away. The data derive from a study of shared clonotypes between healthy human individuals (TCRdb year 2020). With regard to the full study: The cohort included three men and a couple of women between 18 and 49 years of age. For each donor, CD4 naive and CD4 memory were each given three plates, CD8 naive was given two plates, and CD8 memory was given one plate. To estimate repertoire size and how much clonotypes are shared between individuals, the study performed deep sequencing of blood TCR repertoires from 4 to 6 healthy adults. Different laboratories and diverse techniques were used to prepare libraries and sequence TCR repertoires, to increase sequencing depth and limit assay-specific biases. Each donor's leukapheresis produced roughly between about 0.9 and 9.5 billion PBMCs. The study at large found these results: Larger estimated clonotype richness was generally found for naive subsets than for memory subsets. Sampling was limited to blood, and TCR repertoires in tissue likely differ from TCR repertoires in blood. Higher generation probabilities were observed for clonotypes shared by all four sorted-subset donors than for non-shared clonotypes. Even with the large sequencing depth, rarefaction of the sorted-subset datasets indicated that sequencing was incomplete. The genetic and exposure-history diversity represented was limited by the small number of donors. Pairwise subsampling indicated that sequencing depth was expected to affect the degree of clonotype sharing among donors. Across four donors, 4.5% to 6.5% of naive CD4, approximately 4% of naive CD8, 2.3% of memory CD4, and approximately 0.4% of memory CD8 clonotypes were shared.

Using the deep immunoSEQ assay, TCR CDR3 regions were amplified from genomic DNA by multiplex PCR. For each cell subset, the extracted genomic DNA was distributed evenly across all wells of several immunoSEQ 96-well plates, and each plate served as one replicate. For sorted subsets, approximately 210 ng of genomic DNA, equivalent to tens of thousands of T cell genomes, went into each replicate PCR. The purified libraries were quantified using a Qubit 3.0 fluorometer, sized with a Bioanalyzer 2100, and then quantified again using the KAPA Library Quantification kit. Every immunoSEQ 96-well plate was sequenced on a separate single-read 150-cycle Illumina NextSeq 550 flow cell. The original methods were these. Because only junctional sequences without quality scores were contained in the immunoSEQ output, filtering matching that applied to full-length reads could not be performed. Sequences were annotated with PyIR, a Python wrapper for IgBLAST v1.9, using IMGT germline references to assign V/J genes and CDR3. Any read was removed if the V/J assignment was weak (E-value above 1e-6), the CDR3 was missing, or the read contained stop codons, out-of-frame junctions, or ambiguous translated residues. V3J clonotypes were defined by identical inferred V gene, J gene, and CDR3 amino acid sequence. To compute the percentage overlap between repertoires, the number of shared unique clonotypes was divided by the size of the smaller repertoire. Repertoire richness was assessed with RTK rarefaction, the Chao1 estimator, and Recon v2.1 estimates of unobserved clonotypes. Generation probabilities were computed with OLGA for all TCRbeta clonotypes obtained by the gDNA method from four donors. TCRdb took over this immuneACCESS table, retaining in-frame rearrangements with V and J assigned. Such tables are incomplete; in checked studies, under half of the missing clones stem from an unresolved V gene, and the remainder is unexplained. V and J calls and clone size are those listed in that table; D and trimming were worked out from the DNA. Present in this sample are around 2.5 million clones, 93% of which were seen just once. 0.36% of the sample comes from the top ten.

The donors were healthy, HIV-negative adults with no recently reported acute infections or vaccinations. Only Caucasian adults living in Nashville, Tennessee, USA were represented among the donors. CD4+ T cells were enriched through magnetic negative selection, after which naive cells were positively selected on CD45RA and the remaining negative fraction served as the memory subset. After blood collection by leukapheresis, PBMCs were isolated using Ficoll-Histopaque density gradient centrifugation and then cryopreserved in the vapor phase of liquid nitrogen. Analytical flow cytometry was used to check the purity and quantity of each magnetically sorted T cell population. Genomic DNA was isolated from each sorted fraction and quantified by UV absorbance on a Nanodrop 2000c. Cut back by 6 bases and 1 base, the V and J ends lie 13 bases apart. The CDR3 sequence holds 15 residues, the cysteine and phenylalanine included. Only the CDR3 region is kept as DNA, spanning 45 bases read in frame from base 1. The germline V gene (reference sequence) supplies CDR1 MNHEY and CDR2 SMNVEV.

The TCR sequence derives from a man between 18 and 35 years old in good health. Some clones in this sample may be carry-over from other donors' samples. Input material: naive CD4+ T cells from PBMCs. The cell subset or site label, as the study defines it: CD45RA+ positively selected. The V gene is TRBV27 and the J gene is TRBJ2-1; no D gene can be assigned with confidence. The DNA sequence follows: TGTGCCAGCAGCCCCAGAGTGGGGTCCTACAATGAGCAGTTCTTC. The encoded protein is CASSPRVGSYNEQFF.